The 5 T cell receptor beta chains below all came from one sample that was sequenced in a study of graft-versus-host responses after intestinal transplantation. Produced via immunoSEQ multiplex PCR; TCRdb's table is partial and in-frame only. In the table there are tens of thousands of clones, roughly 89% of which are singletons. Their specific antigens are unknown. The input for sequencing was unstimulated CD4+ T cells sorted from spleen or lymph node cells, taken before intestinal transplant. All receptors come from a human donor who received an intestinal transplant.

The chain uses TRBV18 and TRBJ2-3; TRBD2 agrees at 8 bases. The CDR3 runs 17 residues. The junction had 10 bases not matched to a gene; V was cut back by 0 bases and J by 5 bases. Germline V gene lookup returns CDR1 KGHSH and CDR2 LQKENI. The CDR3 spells CASSPPSGGGYGDTQYF. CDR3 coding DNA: TGTGCCAGCTCACCACCGAGCGGCGGGGGGTATGGAGATACGCAGTATTTT. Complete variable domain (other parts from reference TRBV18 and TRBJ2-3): NAGVMQNPRHLVRRRGQEARLRCSPMKGHSHVYWYRQLPEEGLKFMVYLQKENIIDESGMPKERFSAEFPKEGPSILRIQQVVRGDSAAYFCASSPPSGGGYGDTQYFGPGTRLTVL.

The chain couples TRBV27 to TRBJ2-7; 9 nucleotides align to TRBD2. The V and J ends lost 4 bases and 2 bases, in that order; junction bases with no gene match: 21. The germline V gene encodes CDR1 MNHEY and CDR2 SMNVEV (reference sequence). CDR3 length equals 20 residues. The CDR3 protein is CASSWEEREVDPLGAYEQYF. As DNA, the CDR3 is TGTGCCAGCAGTTGGGAGGAGCGGGAGGTTGACCCGTTGGGTGCCTACGAGCAGTACTTC.

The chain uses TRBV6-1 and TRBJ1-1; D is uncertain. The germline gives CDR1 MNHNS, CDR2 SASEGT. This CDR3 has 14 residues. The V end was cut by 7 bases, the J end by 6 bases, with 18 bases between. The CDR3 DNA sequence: TGTGCCAGCACTAGGTACGTGGCAGACGCTGAAGCTTTCTTT. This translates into CASTRYVADAEAFF.

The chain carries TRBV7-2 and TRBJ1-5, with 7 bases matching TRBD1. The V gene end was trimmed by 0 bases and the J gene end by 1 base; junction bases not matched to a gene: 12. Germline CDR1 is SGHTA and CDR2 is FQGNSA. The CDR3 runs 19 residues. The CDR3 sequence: CASSLARGEGAWSNQPQHF. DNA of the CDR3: TGTGCCAGCAGCTTAGCCCGAGGGGAGGGGGCTTGGAGCAATCAGCCCCAGCATTTT.

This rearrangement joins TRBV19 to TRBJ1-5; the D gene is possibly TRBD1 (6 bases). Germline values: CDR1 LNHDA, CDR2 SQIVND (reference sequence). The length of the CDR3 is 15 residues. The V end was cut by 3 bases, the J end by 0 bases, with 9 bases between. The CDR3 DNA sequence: TGTGCCAGTAGTATCAGCAGGGGTAGCAATCAGCCCCAGCATTTT. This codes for CASSISRGSNQPQHF.